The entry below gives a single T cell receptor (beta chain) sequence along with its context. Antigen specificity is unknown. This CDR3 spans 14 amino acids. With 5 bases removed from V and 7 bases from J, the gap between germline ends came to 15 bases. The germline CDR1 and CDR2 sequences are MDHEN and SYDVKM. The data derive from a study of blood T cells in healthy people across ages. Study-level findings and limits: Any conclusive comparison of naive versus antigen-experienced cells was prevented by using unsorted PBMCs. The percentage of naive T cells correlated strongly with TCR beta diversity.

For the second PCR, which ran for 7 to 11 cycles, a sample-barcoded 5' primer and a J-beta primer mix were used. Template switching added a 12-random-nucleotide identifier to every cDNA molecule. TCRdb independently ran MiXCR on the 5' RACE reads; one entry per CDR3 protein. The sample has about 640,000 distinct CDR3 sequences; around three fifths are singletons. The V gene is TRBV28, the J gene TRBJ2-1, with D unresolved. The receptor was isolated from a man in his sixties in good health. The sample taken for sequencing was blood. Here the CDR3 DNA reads TGTGCCAGCAGTCCCGGACCCCGGCGGAATGAGCAGTTCTTC. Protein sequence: CASSPGPRRNEQFF.